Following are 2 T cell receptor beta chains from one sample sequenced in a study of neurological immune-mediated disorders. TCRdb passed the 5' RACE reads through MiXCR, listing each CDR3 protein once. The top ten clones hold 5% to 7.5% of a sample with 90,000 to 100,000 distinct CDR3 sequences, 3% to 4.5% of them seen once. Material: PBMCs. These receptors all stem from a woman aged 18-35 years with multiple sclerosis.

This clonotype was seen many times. The CDR3 protein is CSARRLDKNIQYF. In DNA form, the CDR3 reads TGCAGTGCTAGAAGGCTAGACAAAAACATTCAGTACTTC. The rearrangement uses TRBV20-1 and TRBJ2-4, with no clear D. From germline, CDR1 is DFQATT and CDR2 SNEGSKA (reference sequence). V lost 2 bases to trimming and J lost 3 bases, with 8 bases between them. CDR3 length: 13 residues.

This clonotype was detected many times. The CDR3 reads CSVAVGYTEAFF. The CDR3 DNA is TGCAGCGTTGCCGTAGGGTATACTGAAGCTTTCTTT. V is TRBV29-1 and J is TRBJ1-1; D uncertain. V lost 4 bases and J lost 5, with 11 bases in between. CDR1 SQVTM and CDR2 ANQGSEA come from the germline V gene. This CDR3 contains 12 residues.